This TCR beta chain was found in a study of shared clonotypes between healthy human individuals. The CDR3 length is 14 residues. Germline CDR1 SGHRS, CDR2 YFSETQ. Trimming left V 0 bases short and J 1 base short, with 5 bases between. Some clones are missing from TCRdb's copy, which holds only in-frame ones; the method was immunoSEQ multiplex PCR. The table lists a few million clones, roughly 93% of them singletons. For this clone: The same CDR3 is also encoded by other DNA sequences in this sample.

The clonotype comes from a young man in good health. Some clones in this sample may be carry-over from other donors' samples. Sequences were obtained from naive CD4+ T cells from PBMCs. Subset denoted: CD45RA+ positively selected. J is TRBJ2-4 and V is TRBV5-1, with unresolved D. The CDR3 DNA is TGCGCCAGCAGCTTGGAAGGGGCCAAAAACATTCAGTACTTC. Translating it yields CASSLEGAKNIQYF.